Listed below are T cell receptor beta chains from one sample, sequenced in a study of OX40 agonist ivuxolimab in advanced cancers. Assay: immunoSEQ multiplex PCR; the TCRdb copy retains only in-frame clones and omits some. The repertoire consists of some 80,000 clones, with just over 90% occurring once and the leading ten covering 4.5% to 5%. The specimen comprised CD4+ or CD8+ T cells sorted from blood, sampled in a trial of the OX40 agonist ivuxolimab. All receptors derive from an adult with an advanced solid tumor such as melanoma, head and neck, liver or kidney cancer. The CDR3 runs from the conserved cysteine through the conserved F or W. The D gene is left open where the match is weak. The size field is filled for only some rows; it gives once, few, many or a size class.

j_gene | v_gene | d_gene | abundance | CDR3nt | CDR3aa
TRBJ2-3 | TRBV4-1 | TRBD2 | NA | TGCGCCAGCAGCCAAGGGTCACTAGCGGGAGGTCGGGATACGCAGTATTTT | CASSQGSLAGGRDTQYF
TRBJ2-7 | TRBV7-2 | TRBD2 | NA | TGTGCCAGCAGCCCCTCCGGACTAGCGGGCCACGAGCAGTACTTC | CASSPSGLAGHEQYF
TRBJ2-2 | TRBV19 | NA | NA | TGTGCCAGTAGTATGGGTAGGTCCGCGAACACCGGGGAGCTGTTTTTT | CASSMGRSANTGELFF
TRBJ1-5 | TRBV5-3 | NA | NA | TGTGCCAGAAGCTTCAGTTCTTCCAAGGGGGTGGTCAATCAGCCCCAGCATTTT | CARSFSSSKGVVNQPQHF
TRBJ1-3 | TRBV28 | NA | once | TGTGCCAGCAGTGAAACCGATAGCTCTGGAAACACCATATATTTT | CASSETDSSGNTIYF
TRBJ2-7 | TRBV30 | NA | NA | TGTGCCTGGAGACCCAAGCATAAGGCCTACGAGCAGTACTTC | CAWRPKHKAYEQYF
TRBJ2-2 | TRBV9 | NA | NA | TGTGCCAGCAGCGTAGAATACAATCGGGGGTCCGGGGAGCTGTTTTTT | CASSVEYNRGSGELFF
TRBJ2-2 | TRBV18 | TRBD1 | NA | TGTGCCAGCTCACCGACAGGGAATAGAAACGGGGAGCTGTTTTTT | CASSPTGNRNGELFF
TRBJ2-5 | TRBV25-1 | NA | NA | TGTGCCAGCAGTGGGCGGCAGGGAAAAGAGACCCAGTACTTC | CASSGRQGKETQYF
TRBJ1-1 | TRBV6-6 | NA | NA | TGTGCCAGCAGCCCGGGAGGGGACACTGAAGCTTTCTTT | CASSPGGDTEAFF
TRBJ2-1 | TRBV6-5 | TRBD1 | NA | TGTGCCAGCAGTAGAGCAGGGGGCTCTGAGCAGTTCTTC | CASSRAGGSEQFF
TRBJ2-2 | TRBV19 | NA | NA | TGTGCCAGTAGAAAGTCGGGCACCGGGGAGCTGTTTTTT | CASRKSGTGELFF
TRBJ1-5 | TRBV28 | TRBD1 | NA | TGTGCCAGCAGTACCTCGACAGGGGACGCGCCCCAGCATTTT | CASSTSTGDAPQHF
TRBJ2-5 | TRBV6-1 | NA | NA | TGTGCCAGCAGCCCTGACTGGAATCTGGTCGCCCAGTACTTC | CASSPDWNLVAQYF
TRBJ2-3 | TRBV6-5 | NA | NA | TGTGCCAGCAGGTACCGGGTCGGCGCAGATACGCAGTATTTT | CASRYRVGADTQYF
TRBJ2-7 | TRBV28 | NA | NA | TGTGCCAGCAGGACCGACAGGTACGAGCAGTACTTC | CASRTDRYEQYF
TRBJ2-1 | TRBV9 | TRBD1 | NA | TGTGCCAGCAGCGGAGAGGGGGGCAGGGGGCTACACAGCTCCTACAATGAGCAGTTCTTC | CASSGEGGRGLHSSYNEQFF
TRBJ2-5 | TRBV7-9 | NA | NA | TGTGCCAGCAGCTTAGTCAAAGAGACCCAGTACTTC | CASSLVKETQYF
TRBJ2-3 | TRBV7-3 | NA | NA | TGTGCCAGCAGCCCCGGTTCGGGCGCAAAGCAGTATTTT | CASSPGSGAKQYF
TRBJ1-2 | TRBV4-3 | NA | NA | TGCGCCAGCAGCCAAGATAGGGGAGTCCATGGCTACACCTTC | CASSQDRGVHGYTF
TRBJ1-2 | TRBV18 | NA | NA | TGTGCCAGCTCGGACCGGGACGGGAAAAACTATGGCTACACCTTC | CASSDRDGKNYGYTF
TRBJ2-1 | TRBV6-1 | TRBD2 | NA | TGTGCCAGCAGTCTAGCGGGATTCTCCTACAATGAGCAGTTCTTC | CASSLAGFSYNEQFF
TRBJ2-4 | TRBV19 | TRBD1 | NA | TGTGCCAGTAGTTCACCGGGACAGGGACAAAACATTCAGTACTTC | CASSSPGQGQNIQYF
TRBJ2-2 | TRBV19 | NA | NA | TGTGCCAGTAGTAATACTTGGGTAACTACCGGGGAGCTGTTTTTT | CASSNTWVTTGELFF
TRBJ2-3 | TRBV5-4 | NA | NA | TGTGCCAGCAGCCCCCCGGGGAGACTCCTCACAGATACGCAGTATTTT | CASSPPGRLLTDTQYF
TRBJ2-5 | TRBV5-1 | TRBD2 | NA | TGCGCCAGCAGCAGGTCCGGGACTAGAGAGGAGACCCAGTACTTC | CASSRSGTREETQYF
TRBJ2-1 | TRBV28 | TRBD2 | NA | TGTGCCAGCAGGGGACTAGCGGCCTCTACCTACAATGAGCAGTTCTTC | CASRGLAASTYNEQFF
TRBJ2-7 | TRBV6-7 | NA | NA | TGTGCCAGCAGTTACTCGAGGGACTGCACCTACGAGCAGTACTTC | CASSYSRDCTYEQYF
TRBJ2-6 | TRBV2 | TRBD1 | NA | TGTGCCAGCAGTGCAGGGGGCGCGGGGGCCAACGTCCTGACTTTC | CASSAGGAGANVLTF
TRBJ2-3 | TRBV5-1 | NA | NA | TGCGCCAGCAGTTCGAGCGGGAGCACAGATACGCAGTATTTT | CASSSSGSTDTQYF
TRBJ2-3 | TRBV10-3 | TRBD1 | NA | TGTGCCATCAGTGACAGGGGGGATACGCAGTATTTT | CAISDRGDTQYF